These 6 T cell receptor beta chains originate from one sample sequenced in a study of T cells in Graves' hyperthyroidism and ophthalmopathy. RNA transcripts served as the template for amplifying TCR beta CDR3 regions. During a first-round RT-PCR of the TCR CDR3, the HTBI primer set was used. TCRdb re-derived calls from the multiplex PCR reads in MiXCR, one entry per CDR3 protein. In the table there are roughly 660,000 distinct CDR3 sequences, 17% of which are singletons. The sample was blood. All receptors come from a man aged 50-60 years with Graves' hyperthyroidism.

On this clonotype: A read error is possible here, since a much larger clone lies one base away. This chain connects TRBV6-2 or TRBV6-3 to TRBJ2-7, with a tentative D call TRBD2 (5 bases). The ends were cut back, 4 bases at V and 3 bases at J, with 13 bases in the middle. Germline V gene sequence: CDR1 MNHEY, CDR2 SVGEGT. This CDR3 spans 14 amino acids. CDR3 loop: CASSSGNMHYEQYF. CDR3 sequence (DNA): TGTGCCAGCAGTTCCGGGAACATGCACTACGAGCAGTACTTC.

Regarding this clonotype: A much more abundant neighbour one base away suggests this may be a read error. CDR3 in amino acids: CASSPHTVSTNTEAFF. CDR3 DNA sequence: TGTGCCAGCAGCCCCCACACCGTATCCACGAACACTGAAGCTTTCTTT. V gene TRBV3-1 combines with J gene TRBJ1-1; unclear D gene. Germline V gene lookup returns CDR1 LGHDT and CDR2 YNNKEL (reference sequence). CDR3 length: 16 residues. The V and J ends lost 4 bases and 1 base respectively, with 16 bases between them.

As regards this clonotype: This could be a read error, since a much larger clone is one nucleotide away. V and J are TRBV11-2 and TRBJ2-1, with 9 bases identical to TRBD2. The CDR3 has 14 amino acids. J gave up 5 bases and V 5 bases, and 4 bases lay outside the gene matches. Per germline, CDR1 SGHAT and CDR2 FQNNGV. In nucleotides, the CDR3 is TGTGCCAGCAGCCCGGGACTAGCCCACAATGAGCAGTTCTTC. Amino acid sequence: CASSPGLAHNEQFF. Together with reference TRBV11-2 and TRBJ2-1, the CDR3 gives the full variable domain: EAGVAQSPRYKIIEKRQSVAFWCNPISGHATLYWYQQILGQGPKLLIQFQNNGVVDDSQLPKDRFSAERLKGVDSTLKIQPAKLEDSAVYLCASSPGLAHNEQFFGPGTRLTVL.

The V and J genes are TRBV7-6 and TRBJ1-5; 9 bases are a match to TRBD1. Unmatched junction bases numbered 7, after V lost 4 bases and J lost 6 bases. In germline, CDR1 is SGHVS, CDR2 FNYEAQ. The CDR3 is 15 amino acids. The CDR3 loop reads CASSSVQGALQPQHF. The CDR3 nucleotides read TGTGCCAGCAGCTCGGTACAGGGGGCTCTTCAGCCCCAGCATTTT.

In its sample, this clonotype was seen many times. The chain has TRBV6-2 or TRBV6-3 and TRBJ2-7; possibly TRBD1 for D (5 bases). Germline lookup yields CDR1 MNHEY and CDR2 SVGEGT. V lost 2 bases and J lost 5, with 10 bases in between. This CDR3 has 13 amino acids. This CDR3 reads CASSYDWGHEQYF. Written as DNA, the CDR3 is TGTGCCAGCAGTTACGATTGGGGCCACGAGCAGTACTTC.

V is TRBV7-2 and J is TRBJ1-1; D remains ambiguous. Germline V CDR1 and CDR2: SGHTA, FQGNSA. V lost 6 bases, J lost 1 base, and 12 bases lay in between. The CDR3 has 14 residues. The CDR3 here is CASRLGQSNTEAFF. The CDR3 DNA sequence: TGTGCCAGCAGGCTAGGGCAATCGAACACTGAAGCTTTCTTT.